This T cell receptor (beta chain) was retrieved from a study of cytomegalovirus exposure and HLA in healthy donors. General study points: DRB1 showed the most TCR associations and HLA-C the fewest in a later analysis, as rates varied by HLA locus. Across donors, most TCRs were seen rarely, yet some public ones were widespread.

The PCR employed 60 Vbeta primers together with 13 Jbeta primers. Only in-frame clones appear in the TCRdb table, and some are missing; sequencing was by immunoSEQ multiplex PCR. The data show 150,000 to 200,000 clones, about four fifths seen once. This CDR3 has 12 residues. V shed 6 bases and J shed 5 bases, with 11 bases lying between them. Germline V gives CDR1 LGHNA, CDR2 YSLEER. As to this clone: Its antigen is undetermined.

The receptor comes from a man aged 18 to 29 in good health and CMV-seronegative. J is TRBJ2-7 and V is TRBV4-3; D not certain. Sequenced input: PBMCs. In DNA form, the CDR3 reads TGCGCCAGCAGTCTAGTAGGAAACGAGCAGTACTTC. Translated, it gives CASSLVGNEQYF.